This T cell receptor (beta chain) was retrieved from a study of T cells in Graves' hyperthyroidism and ophthalmopathy. RNA transcripts gave rise to amplified TCR beta CDR3 regions. The HTBI primer set drove a first-round RT-PCR of the TCR CDR3. From the multiplex PCR reads, TCRdb called clonotypes with MiXCR, one entry per CDR3 protein. The sample lists some 770,000 distinct CDR3 sequences, about a sixth occurring once. Looked up from germline, CDR1 is MNHEY and CDR2 is SMNVEV (reference sequence). This CDR3 is 16 amino acids long. Note on this clonotype: At one end, the junction sequence differs from germline, possibly due to a read error.

The TCR originated in a young man with Graves' hyperthyroidism. Sequencing was performed on blood. The chain couples TRBV27 to TRBJ2-2; D possibly corresponds to TRBD1 (6 bases). In nucleotides, the CDR3 is TGTGCCAGCAGTTCGGCCGACAGGCCGAACACCGGGGAACTGTTTTTT. It is translated as CASSSADRPNTGELFF.